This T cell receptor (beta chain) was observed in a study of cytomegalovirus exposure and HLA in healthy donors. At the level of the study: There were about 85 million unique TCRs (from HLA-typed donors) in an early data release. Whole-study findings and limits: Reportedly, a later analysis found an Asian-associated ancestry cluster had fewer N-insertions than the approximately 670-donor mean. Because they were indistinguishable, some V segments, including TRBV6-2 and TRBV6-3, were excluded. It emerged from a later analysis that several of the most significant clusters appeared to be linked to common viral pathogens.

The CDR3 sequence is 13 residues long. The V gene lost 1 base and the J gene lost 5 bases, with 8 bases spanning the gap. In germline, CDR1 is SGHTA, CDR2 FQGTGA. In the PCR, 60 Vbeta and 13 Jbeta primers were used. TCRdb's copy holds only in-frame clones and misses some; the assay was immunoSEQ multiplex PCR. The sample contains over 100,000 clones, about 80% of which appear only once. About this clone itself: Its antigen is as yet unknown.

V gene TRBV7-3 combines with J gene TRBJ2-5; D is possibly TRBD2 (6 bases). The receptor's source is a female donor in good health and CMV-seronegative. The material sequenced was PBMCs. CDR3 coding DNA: TGTGCCAGCAGCTTAAGGGAGGCTGAGACCCAGTACTTC. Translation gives CASSLREAETQYF.